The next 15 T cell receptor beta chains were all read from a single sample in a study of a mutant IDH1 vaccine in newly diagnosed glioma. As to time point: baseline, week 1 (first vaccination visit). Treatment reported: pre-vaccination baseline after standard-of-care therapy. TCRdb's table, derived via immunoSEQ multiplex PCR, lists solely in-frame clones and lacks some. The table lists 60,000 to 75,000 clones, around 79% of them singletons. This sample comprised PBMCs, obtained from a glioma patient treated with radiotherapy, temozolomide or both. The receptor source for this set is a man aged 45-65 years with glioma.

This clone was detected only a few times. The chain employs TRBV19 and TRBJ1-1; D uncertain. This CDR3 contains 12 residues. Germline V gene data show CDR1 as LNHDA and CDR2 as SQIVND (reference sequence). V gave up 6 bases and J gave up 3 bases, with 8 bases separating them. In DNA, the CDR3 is TGTGCCAGTAGAGCCTTTGACACTGAAGCTTTCTTT. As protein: CASRAFDTEAFF.

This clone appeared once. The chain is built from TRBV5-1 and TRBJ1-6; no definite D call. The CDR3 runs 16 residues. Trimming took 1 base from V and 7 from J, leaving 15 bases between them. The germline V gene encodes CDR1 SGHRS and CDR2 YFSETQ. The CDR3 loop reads CASSLTPGGENSPLHF. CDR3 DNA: TGCGCCAGCAGCTTGACCCCTGGAGGAGAAAATTCACCCCTCCACTTT.

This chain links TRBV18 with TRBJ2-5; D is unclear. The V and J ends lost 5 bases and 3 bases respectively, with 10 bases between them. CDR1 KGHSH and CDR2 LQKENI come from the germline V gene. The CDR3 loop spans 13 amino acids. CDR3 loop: CASSYYAKETQYF. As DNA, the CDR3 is TGTGCCAGCTCATATTACGCAAAAGAGACCCAGTACTTC.

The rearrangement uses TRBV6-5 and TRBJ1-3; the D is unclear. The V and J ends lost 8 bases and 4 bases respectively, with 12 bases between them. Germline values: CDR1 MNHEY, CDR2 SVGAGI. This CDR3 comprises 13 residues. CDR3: CASQSGRGNTIYF. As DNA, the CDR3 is TGTGCCAGCCAATCGGGTCGCGGAAACACCATATATTTT.

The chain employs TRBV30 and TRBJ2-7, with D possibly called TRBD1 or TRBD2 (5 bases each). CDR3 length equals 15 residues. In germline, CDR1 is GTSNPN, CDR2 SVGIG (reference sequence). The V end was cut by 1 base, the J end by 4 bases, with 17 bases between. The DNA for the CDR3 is TGTGCCTGGAGTGGAGGGGATAGGGTGTTATACGAGCAGTACTTC. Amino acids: CAWSGGDRVLYEQYF.

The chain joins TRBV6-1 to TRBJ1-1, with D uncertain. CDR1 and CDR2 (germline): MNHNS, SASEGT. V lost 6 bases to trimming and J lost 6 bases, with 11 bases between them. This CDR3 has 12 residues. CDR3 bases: TGTGCCAGCAGAGTCCCCGCCGCTGAAGCTTTCTTT. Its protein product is CASRVPAAEAFF.

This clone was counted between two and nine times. The CDR3 loop is CAISEEDSYEQYF. In DNA, the CDR3 is TGTGCCATCAGTGAGGAGGACTCATACGAGCAGTACTTC. V gene TRBV10-3 combines with J gene TRBJ2-7; D perhaps matches TRBD2 (5 bases). Germline CDR1 ENHRY, CDR2 SYGVKD. The CDR3 runs to 13 residues. Deletions cut 2 bases from V and 4 bases from J, with 9 bases between.

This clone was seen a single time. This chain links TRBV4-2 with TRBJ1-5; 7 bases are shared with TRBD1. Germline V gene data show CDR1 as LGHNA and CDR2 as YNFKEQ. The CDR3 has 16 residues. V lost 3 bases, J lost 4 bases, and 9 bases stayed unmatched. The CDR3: CASSQMGNRGNQPQHF. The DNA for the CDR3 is TGTGCCAGCAGCCAGATGGGAAACAGGGGAAATCAGCCCCAGCATTTT.

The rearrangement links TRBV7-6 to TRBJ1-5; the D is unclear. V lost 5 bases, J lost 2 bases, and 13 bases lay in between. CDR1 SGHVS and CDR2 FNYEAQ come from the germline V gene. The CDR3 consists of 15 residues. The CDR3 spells CASSLGSKGNQPQHF. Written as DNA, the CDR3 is TGTGCCAGCAGCCTAGGCTCCAAGGGCAATCAGCCCCAGCATTTT.

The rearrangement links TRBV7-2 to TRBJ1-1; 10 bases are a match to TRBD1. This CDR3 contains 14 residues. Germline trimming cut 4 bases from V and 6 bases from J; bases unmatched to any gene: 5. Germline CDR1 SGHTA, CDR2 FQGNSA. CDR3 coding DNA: TGTGCCAGCAGCTGGGGCGGACAGGGGGCTGAAGCTTTCTTT. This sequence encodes CASSWGGQGAEAFF.

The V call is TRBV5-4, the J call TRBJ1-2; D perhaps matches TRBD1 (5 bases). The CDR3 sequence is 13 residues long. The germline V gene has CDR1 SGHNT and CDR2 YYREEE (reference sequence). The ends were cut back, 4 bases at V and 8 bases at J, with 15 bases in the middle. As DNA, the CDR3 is TGTGCCAGCAGCCTAAGGGGAGGGGCGGGCTACACCTTC. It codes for CASSLRGGAGYTF.

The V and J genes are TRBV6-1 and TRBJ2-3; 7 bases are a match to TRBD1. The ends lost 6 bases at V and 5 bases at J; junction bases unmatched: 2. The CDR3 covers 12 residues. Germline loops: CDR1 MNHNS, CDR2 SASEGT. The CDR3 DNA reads TGTGCCAGCAGACAGGGGAGAGATACGCAGTATTTT. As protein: CASRQGRDTQYF.

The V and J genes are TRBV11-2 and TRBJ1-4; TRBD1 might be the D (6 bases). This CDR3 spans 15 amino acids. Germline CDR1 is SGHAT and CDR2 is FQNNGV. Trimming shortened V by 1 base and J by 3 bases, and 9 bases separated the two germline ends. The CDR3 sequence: CASSLGGQSNEKLFF. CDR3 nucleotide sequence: TGTGCCAGCAGCTTAGGCGGACAGTCTAATGAAAAACTGTTTTTT.

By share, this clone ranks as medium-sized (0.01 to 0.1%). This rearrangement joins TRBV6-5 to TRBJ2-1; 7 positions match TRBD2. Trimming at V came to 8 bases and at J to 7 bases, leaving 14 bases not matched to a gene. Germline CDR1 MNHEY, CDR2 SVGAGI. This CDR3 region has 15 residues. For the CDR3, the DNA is TGTGCCAGCGCCTGGAGGGACGCCGGGGGGAATGAGCAGTTCTTC. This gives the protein CASAWRDAGGNEQFF.

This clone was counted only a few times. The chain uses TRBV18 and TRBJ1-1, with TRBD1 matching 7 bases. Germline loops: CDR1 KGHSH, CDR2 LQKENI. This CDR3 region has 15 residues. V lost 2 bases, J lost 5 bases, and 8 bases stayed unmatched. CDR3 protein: CASSPGSTGVTEAFF. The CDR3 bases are TGTGCCAGCTCACCAGGTTCTACAGGGGTTACTGAAGCTTTCTTT.